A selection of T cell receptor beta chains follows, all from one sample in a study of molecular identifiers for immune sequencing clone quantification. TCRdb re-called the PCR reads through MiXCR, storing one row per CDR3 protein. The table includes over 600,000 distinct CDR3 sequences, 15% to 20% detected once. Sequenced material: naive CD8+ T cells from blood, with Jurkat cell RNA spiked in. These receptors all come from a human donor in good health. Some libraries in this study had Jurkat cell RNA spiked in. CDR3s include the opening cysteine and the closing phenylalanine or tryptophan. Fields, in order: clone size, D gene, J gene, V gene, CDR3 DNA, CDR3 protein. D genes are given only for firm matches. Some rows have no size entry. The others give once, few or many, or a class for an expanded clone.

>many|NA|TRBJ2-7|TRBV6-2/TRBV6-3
TGTGCCAGCGGCCACTACGAGCAGTACTTC
CASGHYEQYF
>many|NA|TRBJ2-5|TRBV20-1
TGCAGTGCTGGGACCGACTACCGAGTAGGAGAGACCCAGTACTTC
CSAGTDYRVGETQYF
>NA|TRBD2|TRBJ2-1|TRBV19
TGTGCCAGTAGTATGACTAGCGGGAGTATGTCCTACAATGAGCAGTTCTTC
CASSMTSGSMSYNEQFF
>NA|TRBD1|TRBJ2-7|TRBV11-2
TGTGCCAGCAGCTTAGGGACAGGGATGAGCTCCTACGAGCAGTACTTC
CASSLGTGMSSYEQYF
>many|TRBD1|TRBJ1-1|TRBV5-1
TGCGCCAGCAGCCGAACAGGGGGAACTGAAGCTTTCTTT
CASSRTGGTEAFF
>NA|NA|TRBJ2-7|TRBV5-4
TGTGCCAGCAGCTCTGACTTGGGGGGCTCCTACGAGCAGTACTTC
CASSSDLGGSYEQYF
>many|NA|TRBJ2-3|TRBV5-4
TGTGCCAGCAGCGGGGGACGGGAAAACCCAGATACGCAGTATTTT
CASSGGRENPDTQYF
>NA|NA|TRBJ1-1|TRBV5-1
TGCGCCAGCAGCTTCGGCCCGCAGAACACTGAAGCTTTCTTT
CASSFGPQNTEAFF
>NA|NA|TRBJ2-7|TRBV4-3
TGCGCCAGCAGCCAAGATAGATCAACTTCCTACGAGCAGTACTTC
CASSQDRSTSYEQYF
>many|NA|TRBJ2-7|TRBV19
TGTGCCAGTAGTCCCTATTCCCTGAATACCTACGAGCAGTACTTC
CASSPYSLNTYEQYF
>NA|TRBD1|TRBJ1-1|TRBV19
TGTGCCAGTAGTACCTCGACAGGGAGTGAAGCTTTCTTT
CASSTSTGSEAFF
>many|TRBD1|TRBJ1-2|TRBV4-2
TGTGCCAGCAGCCAAGAAGGGACAGTTGGGTATGGCTACACCTTC
CASSQEGTVGYGYTF